Below, 30 T cell receptor beta chains from the same sample are listed, as sequenced in a study of CD8 T cells in Susac syndrome. Reverse transcription of roughly 0.5 to 1 ug RNA was carried out with random hexamers. Via MiXCR, TCRdb re-called the immunoSEQ multiplex PCR reads, giving one row per CDR3 protein. The sample has about 53,000 distinct CDR3 sequences; around 93% are singletons. The sample comprised CD8+ T cells from PBMCs. Receptor source: a human donor with Susac syndrome.

The chain combines TRBV12-3 or TRBV12-4 with TRBJ1-2; 7 bases map to TRBD1. There are 14 residues in the CDR3. V lost 6 bases, J lost 6 bases, and 10 bases stayed unmatched. CDR3 DNA: TGTGCCAGCAGCCTCATAGGGGGCCGGGATGGCTACACCTTC. The encoded protein is CASSLIGGRDGYTF.

The V call is TRBV25-1, the J call TRBJ2-3; unclear D gene. The CDR3 contains 11 residues. The V end was cut by 3 bases, the J end by 10 bases, with 8 bases between. The germline V gene has CDR1 MGHDK and CDR2 SYGVNS. The CDR3 sequence is CASSDSDPQYF. CDR3 nucleotides: TGTGCCAGCAGTGACAGTGATCCGCAGTATTTT. Together with reference TRBV25-1 and TRBJ2-3, the CDR3 gives the full variable domain: EADIYQTPRYLVIGTGKKITLECSQTMGHDKMYWYQQDPGMELHLIHYSYGVNSTEKGDLSSESTVSRIRTEHFPLTLESARPSHTSQYLCASSDSDPQYFGPGTRLTVL.

V is TRBV12-3 or TRBV12-4 and J is TRBJ1-6; a possible D gene is TRBD1 (5 bases). V gave up 5 bases and J gave up 10 bases, with 15 bases separating them. The CDR3 covers 14 residues. The CDR3 sequence: CASSPGGVGSPLHF. As DNA, the CDR3 is TGTGCCAGCAGTCCTGGGGGGGTGGGATCACCCCTCCACTTT.

This chain links TRBV3-1 with TRBJ2-2, with D possibly being TRBD1 (5 bases). Per germline, CDR1 LGHDT and CDR2 YNNKEL (reference sequence). CDR3 length: 15 residues. V was shortened by 4 bases and J by 0 bases, with 9 bases between the two germline ends. The CDR3 coding sequence is TGTGCCAGCAGCCCAGGGCCCACGAACACCGGGGAGCTGTTTTTT. Encoded protein: CASSPGPTNTGELFF. Combining the CDR3 with reference TRBV3-1 and TRBJ2-2 gives the whole variable domain DTAVSQTPKYLVTQMGNDKSIKCEQNLGHDTMYWYKQDSKKFLKIMFSYNNKELIINETVPNRFSPKSPDKAHLNLHINSLELGDSAVYFCASSPGPTNTGELFFGEGSRLTVL.

The rearrangement links TRBV29-1 to TRBJ2-7, with a tentative D call TRBD2 (6 bases). This CDR3 has 13 residues. The V and J ends lost 8 bases and 5 bases respectively, with 19 bases between them. Germline CDR1 SQVTM, CDR2 ANQGSEA. The CDR3 DNA follows: TGCAGCATTTCTAGCGCCCGACGGCACGAGCAGTACTTC. This sequence encodes CSISSARRHEQYF.

The rearrangement uses TRBV28 and TRBJ2-7, with 8 bases identical to TRBD1. The CDR3 sequence is 15 residues long. Per the germline V gene, CDR1 is MDHEN and CDR2 is SYDVKM. V was clipped by 5 bases and J by 3 bases; unmatched bases: 9. CDR3 DNA: TGTGCCAGCAGTCCAACCGAGGACAGGGTCTACGAGCAGTACTTC. As protein: CASSPTEDRVYEQYF.

This clonotype was picked up one time. This sequence joins TRBV12-3 or TRBV12-4 and TRBJ2-5; unclear D gene. The CDR3 has 14 residues. Trimming left V 6 bases short and J 2 bases short, with 13 bases between. CDR3 coding DNA: TGTGCCAGCAGCCAGAGGATGGGACAAGAGACCCAGTACTTC. It is translated as CASSQRMGQETQYF.

The genes are TRBV6-6 and TRBJ2-3; D ambiguous. The CDR3 length is 12 residues. The V gene's germline CDR1 is MNHNY and CDR2 SVGAGI (reference sequence). The V end was cut by 9 bases, the J end by 6 bases, with 13 bases between. CDR3 in DNA: TGTGCCAGTTTCCTTTATAGGGATACGCAGTATTTT. Protein: CASFLYRDTQYF.

The chain has TRBV5-1 and TRBJ1-1; no reliable D call. Germline CDR1 and CDR2: SGHRS and YFSETQ. CDR3 length: 14 residues. V shed 6 bases and J shed 2 bases, with 14 bases lying between them. This CDR3 reads CASTRPGSNTEAFF. The CDR3, as DNA: TGCGCCAGCACCCGGCCGGGGAGTAACACTGAAGCTTTCTTT.

Worth noting for this clonotype: One end of the junction varies from germline; a read error may be responsible. The chain combines TRBV7-7 with TRBJ2-3; D is unclear. From germline, CDR1 is SSHAT and CDR2 FNYEAQ (reference sequence). The CDR3 is 15 amino acids. CDR3 protein: CASSLSTSSTDTQYF. The CDR3 nucleotides read TGTGCTAGCAGCTTATCCACCTCTAGCACAGATACGCAGTATTTT.

The chain couples TRBV6-2 or TRBV6-3 to TRBJ1-6; the D is unclear. The germline V gene encodes CDR1 MNHEY and CDR2 SVGEGT. The CDR3 length is 18 residues. V was shortened by 0 bases and J by 7 bases, with 19 bases between the two germline ends. The CDR3 sequence is CASSYSSHTGKWNSPLHF. The DNA for the CDR3 is TGTGCCAGCAGTTACTCGAGTCATACGGGAAAATGGAATTCACCCCTCCACTTT.

Only one count was recorded for this clonotype. This CDR3 reads CSASDWFYQNEQFF. The CDR3 DNA sequence: TGCAGTGCTAGCGACTGGTTTTATCAGAATGAGCAGTTCTTC. The chain carries TRBV20-1 and TRBJ2-1; D gene ambiguous. This CDR3 spans 14 amino acids. V shed 3 bases and J shed 7 bases, with 16 bases lying between them. Germline V CDR1 and CDR2: DFQATT, SNEGSKA (reference sequence).

The gene calls are TRBV5-6 and TRBJ2-7; possible D gene TRBD2, 6 bases. V was trimmed by 4 bases and J by 2 bases, leaving 22 bases between them. CDR1 SGHDT and CDR2 YYEEEE come from the germline V gene. The CDR3 is made up of 17 amino acids. The CDR3 bases are TGTGCCAGCAGCCATAAAATGCGGGGTAGGATAACCTACGAGCAGTACTTC. Translating gives CASSHKMRGRITYEQYF.

The chain has TRBV9 and TRBJ2-5; tentative D call: TRBD1 (5 bases). The CDR3 spans 14 residues. V was shortened by 4 bases and J by 2 bases, with 12 bases between the two germline ends. Germline CDR1 and CDR2: SGDLS and YYNGEE. Here the CDR3 DNA reads TGTGCCAGCAGCTCCGACAGAGAACAAGAGACCCAGTACTTC. As protein: CASSSDREQETQYF.

This rearrangement joins TRBV6-2 or TRBV6-3 to TRBJ2-7; a possible D gene is TRBD1 (6 bases). The CDR3 length is 17 residues. The germline gives CDR1 MNHEY, CDR2 SVGEGT. V was clipped by 0 bases and J by 1 base, with 16 bases between them. CDR3 sequence reads: CASSYSARGRGSYEQYF. The CDR3 DNA is TGTGCCAGCAGTTACTCAGCTCGGGGCAGGGGATCCTACGAGCAGTACTTC.

This clonotype was seen a single time. The chain couples TRBV4-3 to TRBJ2-5; possible D gene TRBD2, 6 bases. Germline lookup yields CDR1 LGHNA and CDR2 YSLEER. Between the trimmed V and J ends, which lost 2 bases and 1 base, there was a span of 17 bases. The CDR3 spans 17 residues. The CDR3 nucleotides read TGCGCCAGCAGCCAACCCAAGAGTGGGGGGAGCCAAGAGACCCAGTACTTC. This sequence encodes CASSQPKSGGSQETQYF.

The rearrangement uses TRBV2 and TRBJ2-5, with a possible D match to TRBD2 (7 bases). Germline assignment: CDR1 SNHLY and CDR2 FYNNEI. This CDR3 is 15 amino acids long. Trimming left V 4 bases short and J 3 bases short, with 15 bases between. The CDR3 protein is CASSVGGGSEETQYF. The CDR3 DNA reads TGTGCCAGCAGTGTTGGCGGGGGCTCGGAAGAGACCCAGTACTTC.

The chain joins TRBV4-2 to TRBJ2-7, with D maybe TRBD2 (5 bases). Trimming removed 1 base from V and 5 bases from J, with 9 bases in between. Per germline, CDR1 LGHNA and CDR2 YNFKEQ. CDR3 length: 13 residues. Here the CDR3 DNA reads TGTGCCAGCAGCCAAGGTAGCGACCACGAGCAGTACTTC. Residues: CASSQGSDHEQYF.

This clonotype was found once. The V gene is TRBV2, the J gene TRBJ2-7; D unresolved. The CDR3 consists of 15 residues. Trimming cost V 4 bases and J 4 bases, with 17 bases left between them. Germline CDR1 reads SNHLY; CDR2 reads FYNNEI. The CDR3 DNA follows: TGTGCCAGCAGTGGGAATAGGCAGAATCCTTACGAGCAGTACTTC. The encoded protein is CASSGNRQNPYEQYF.

The rearrangement links TRBV7-3 to TRBJ2-1; D is possibly TRBD1 (5 bases). Per germline, CDR1 SGHTA and CDR2 FQGTGA. Trimming stripped 2 bases from V and 2 bases from J, with 10 bases between. CDR3 size: 15 residues. The CDR3 DNA reads TGTGCCAGCAGCTTAGACTCAGGGACCTACAATGAGCAGTTCTTC. Its protein is CASSLDSGTYNEQFF.

This rearrangement joins TRBV6-5 to TRBJ1-6; D gene unclear. With 6 bases removed from V and 6 bases from J, the gap between germline ends came to 9 bases. Germline CDR1 MNHEY, CDR2 SVGAGI. The CDR3 runs to 13 residues. The CDR3 bases are TGTGCCAGCAGCACCACTTTTAATTCACCCCTCCACTTT. This gives the protein CASSTTFNSPLHF.

The chain has TRBV19 and TRBJ2-2; D is unresolved. The V gene's germline CDR1 is LNHDA and CDR2 SQIVND (reference sequence). The CDR3 runs 15 residues. Between the trimmed V and J ends, which lost 5 bases and 2 bases, there was a span of 12 bases. This CDR3 reads CASSWVVGNTGELFF. CDR3 bases: TGTGCCAGTAGTTGGGTAGTCGGAAACACCGGGGAGCTGTTTTTT. Combining the CDR3 with reference TRBV19 and TRBJ2-2 gives the whole variable domain DGGITQSPKYLFRKEGQNVTLSCEQNLNHDAMYWYRQDPGQGLRLIYYSQIVNDFQKGDIAEGYSVSREKKESFPLTVTSAQKNPTAFYLCASSWVVGNTGELFFGEGSRLTVL.

This chain uses TRBV7-6 with TRBJ2-1, with 7 nucleotides matching TRBD2. Germline CDR1 SGHVS, CDR2 FNYEAQ. V lost 2 bases to trimming and J lost 7 bases; unmatched junction nucleotides: 2. This CDR3 has 13 residues. CDR3 residues: CASSLRRGNEQFF. The CDR3 DNA follows: TGTGCCAGCAGCTTACGGCGGGGGAATGAGCAGTTCTTC.

The chain joins TRBV29-1 to TRBJ2-1; 13 positions match TRBD2. The germline V gene has CDR1 SQVTM and CDR2 ANQGSEA. J was trimmed by 10 bases and V by 5 bases; bases with no gene match: 8. CDR3 length: 14 residues. The CDR3: CSVLLAGGPDEQFF. CDR3 sequence (DNA): TGCAGCGTTTTACTAGCGGGGGGGCCCGACGAGCAGTTCTTC.

This sequence joins TRBV3-1 and TRBJ2-7; D is uncertain. The germline V gene has CDR1 LGHDT and CDR2 YNNKEL (reference sequence). The CDR3 runs 14 residues. Trimming took off 0 bases at V and 4 bases at J, with 10 bases between the two ends. In DNA, the CDR3 is TGTGCCAGCAGCCAAGACCCGGGTCGTTACGAGCAGTACTTC. Translation: CASSQDPGRYEQYF.

This clonotype was observed once. The V gene is TRBV15, the J gene TRBJ2-3; D might be TRBD1 (5 bases). The V gene lost 0 bases and the J gene lost 0 bases, with 7 bases spanning the gap. Germline values: CDR1 LNHNV, CDR2 YYDKDF (reference sequence). The CDR3 covers 15 residues. Written as DNA, the CDR3 is TGTGCCACCAGCAGAGAAGACAGAAGCACAGATACGCAGTATTTT. As protein: CATSREDRSTDTQYF.

The chain couples TRBV15 to TRBJ1-2; no clear D gene. The CDR3 covers 13 residues. Deletions cut 0 bases from V and 2 bases from J, with 4 bases between. Germline V gives CDR1 LNHNV, CDR2 YYDKDF (reference sequence). The CDR3 coding sequence is TGTGCCACCAGCAGAGATAGAAACTATGGCTACACCTTC. Translating gives CATSRDRNYGYTF.

This sequence joins TRBV5-6 and TRBJ2-1; possibly TRBD2 for D (5 bases). V was shortened by 3 bases and J by 3 bases, with 13 bases between the two germline ends. CDR3 length: 15 amino acids. The V gene's germline CDR1 is SGHDT and CDR2 YYEEEE. The CDR3 here is CASSYARESYNEQFF. The CDR3 DNA sequence: TGTGCCAGCAGCTATGCAAGGGAGAGCTACAATGAGCAGTTCTTC.

The chain employs TRBV20-1 and TRBJ2-7; TRBD2 might be the D (5 bases). The CDR3 covers 11 residues. V lost 6 bases and J 5 bases, leaving 11 bases between the germline ends. Germline lookup yields CDR1 DFQATT and CDR2 SNEGSKA (reference sequence). CDR3 DNA: TGCAGTGCCGACTCGGGAAACGAGCAGTACTTC. Its translation is CSADSGNEQYF.

The chain recombines TRBV7-9 with TRBJ2-3; perhaps D is TRBD1 or TRBD2 (5 bases each). Trimming stripped 1 base from V and 4 bases from J, with 15 bases between. Germline V gene data show CDR1 as SEHNR and CDR2 as FQNEAQ (reference sequence). The CDR3 consists of 16 residues. CDR3 sequence reads: CASSLELGVHADTQYF. The CDR3 DNA reads TGTGCCAGCAGCTTAGAATTGGGGGTACACGCAGATACGCAGTATTTT.